One sample yielded the 32 T cell receptor beta chains listed below, sequenced in a study of cytomegalovirus exposure and HLA in healthy donors (dated by TCRdb to about 2017). Libraries were constructed by the immunoSEQ multiplex PCR assay. For the multiplex PCR, a mixture combining 60 forward primers for TCR Vbeta segments and 13 reverse primers for TCR Jbeta segments was used. The table comes from immuneACCESS by way of TCRdb, which keeps in-frame sequences with V and J called. Part of the clones is missing from these tables; in studies checked, under half for an unresolved V gene and the rest for unknown reasons. The table for this sample shows 70,000 or so clones. The ten largest clonotypes hold over 4.5% of the sample. Sequencing used PBMCs. The receptors were sampled from a man in his forties in good health and CMV-seronegative.

The CDR3 DNA is TGTGCCACCAGCATCAGGGGGACTTACACTGAAGCTTTCTTT. Protein product: CATSIRGTYTEAFF. This sequence joins TRBV15 and TRBJ1-1; 7 positions agree with TRBD1. Germline values: CDR1 LNHNV, CDR2 YYDKDF (reference sequence). The CDR3 has 14 amino acids. The V gene end was trimmed by 4 bases and the J gene end by 3 bases; junction bases not matched to a gene: 5.

The CDR3, as DNA: TGTGCCAGCAGCTTGGAGGGAGGGTATGGCTACACCTTC. Translating it yields CASSLEGGYGYTF. This chain uses TRBV7-2 with TRBJ1-2, with D uncertain. This CDR3 comprises 13 residues. The germline V gene has CDR1 SGHTA and CDR2 FQGNSA. With 3 bases removed from V and 5 bases from J, the gap between germline ends came to 10 bases.

The chain links TRBV19 to TRBJ2-1, with a tentative D call TRBD1 (5 bases). CDR3 length equals 13 residues. Germline CDR1 is LNHDA and CDR2 is SQIVND (reference sequence). Trimming took off 5 bases at V and 4 bases at J, with 9 bases between the two ends. CDR3 nucleotides: TGTGCCAGTAGTGTAAACAGGTACAATGAGCAGTTCTTC. This translates into CASSVNRYNEQFF.

V gene TRBV2 combines with J gene TRBJ2-7, with TRBD2 identical over 16 bases. V lost 5 bases to trimming and J lost 3 bases; unmatched junction nucleotides: 13. The CDR3 totals 19 residues. Germline loops: CDR1 SNHLY, CDR2 FYNNEI. CDR3 region: CASSSPRPGLAGGDYEQYF. The CDR3 DNA is TGTGCCAGCAGTTCCCCCAGACCGGGACTAGCGGGAGGGGACTACGAGCAGTACTTC.

This sequence joins TRBV30 and TRBJ2-7, with D perhaps matching TRBD1 (6 bases). Deletions cut 0 bases from V and 3 bases from J, with 12 bases between. The V gene's germline CDR1 is GTSNPN and CDR2 SVGIG (reference sequence). CDR3 length: 14 amino acids. The CDR3 nucleotides read TGTGCCTGGAGTGTCCAGGGGCCTCGCTACGAGCAGTACTTC. Encoded protein: CAWSVQGPRYEQYF.

The chain uses TRBV11-2 and TRBJ1-2, with TRBD1 as a possible D gene (6 bases). Deletions cut 1 base from V and 7 bases from J, with 16 bases between. Germline CDR1 reads SGHAT; CDR2 reads FQNNGV. The CDR3 is made up of 15 amino acids. As DNA, the CDR3 is TGTGCCAGCAGCTTAGGAGGGACACATAGTCCTGGCTACACCTTC. Translation gives CASSLGGTHSPGYTF.

V usage is TRBV7-2 and J usage is TRBJ2-1; possibly TRBD2 for D (6 bases). The CDR3 contains 15 residues. Per the germline V gene, CDR1 is SGHTA and CDR2 is FQGNSA. Trimming took 2 bases from V and 2 from J, leaving 10 bases between them. The CDR3: CASSLRGGTYNEQFF. DNA for the CDR3: TGTGCCAGCAGCTTAAGGGGCGGGACCTACAATGAGCAGTTCTTC.

The genes are TRBV25-1 and TRBJ2-5; 8 bases map to TRBD1. Germline loops: CDR1 MGHDK, CDR2 SYGVNS. The CDR3 has 14 amino acids. Trimming cost V 4 bases and J 5 bases; bases outside gene matches: 6. The CDR3 bases are TGTGCCAGCAGTGGTTGGACAGGGTCGGAGACCCAGTACTTC. This encodes CASSGWTGSETQYF.

The chain links TRBV13 to TRBJ1-2, with D hard to call. V lost 0 bases to trimming and J lost 4 bases, with 9 bases between them. Germline V gene lookup returns CDR1 PRHDT and CDR2 FYEKMQ (reference sequence). The CDR3 length is 14 residues. The CDR3 nucleotides read TGTGCCAGCAGCTTAGGGCGTTTAGCCTATGGCTACACCTTC. Encoded protein: CASSLGRLAYGYTF.

The chain combines TRBV2 with TRBJ1-2; D uncertain. The CDR3 has 13 amino acids. The germline CDR1 and CDR2 sequences are SNHLY and FYNNEI. V lost 5 bases to trimming and J lost 4 bases, with 11 bases between them. CDR3 sequence: CASSFQAVYGYTF. The CDR3 DNA sequence: TGTGCCAGCAGTTTTCAGGCAGTCTATGGCTACACCTTC.

The rearrangement links TRBV5-6 to TRBJ1-1, with TRBD1 matching over 10 bases. The CDR3 runs to 17 residues. The J segment lost 6 bases and the V segment lost 0 bases, leaving 11 bases of the junction unmatched. Germline CDR1 is SGHDT and CDR2 is YYEEEE. The CDR3 coding sequence is TGTGCCAGCAGCTTGGGAGGCCCTGGGACAGGGGTAGCTGAAGCTTTCTTT. It encodes CASSLGGPGTGVAEAFF.

The rearrangement links TRBV28 to TRBJ2-3; 8 positions agree with TRBD1. Germline loops: CDR1 MDHEN, CDR2 SYDVKM. This CDR3 contains 15 residues. The V segment lost 5 bases and the J segment 4 bases; nucleotides outside the gene matches: 8. Here the CDR3 DNA reads TGTGCCAGCAGTCCCAGGGGGCTGTTTCCAGATACGCAGTATTTT. It codes for CASSPRGLFPDTQYF.

V is TRBV11-2 and J is TRBJ2-7, with D perhaps matching TRBD2 (6 bases). CDR3 size: 15 residues. The germline gives CDR1 SGHAT, CDR2 FQNNGV. The ends were cut back, 5 bases at V and 2 bases at J, with 16 bases in the middle. CDR3 in DNA: TGTGCCAGCAGCCCTCTGGGACTCGCCGCCTACGAGCAGTACTTC. It translates to CASSPLGLAAYEQYF.

The chain joins TRBV4-1 to TRBJ2-5; TRBD1 matches 9 bases. After removal of 4 bases from V and 2 bases from J, the junction contained 5 bases not matched to a gene. CDR3 length equals 15 residues. Germline assignment: CDR1 MGHRA and CDR2 YSYEKL. The CDR3 here is CASSRGTGPQETQYF. DNA for the CDR3: TGCGCCAGCAGCCGAGGGACAGGGCCTCAAGAGACCCAGTACTTC.

The chain links TRBV10-3 to TRBJ2-7; D unresolved. Germline CDR1 ENHRY, CDR2 SYGVKD. This CDR3 comprises 16 residues. The V end was cut by 0 bases, the J end by 0 bases, with 12 bases between. The CDR3 nucleotides are TGTGCCATCAGTGAGTCGGGCACATTTAGCTCCTACGAGCAGTACTTC. It encodes CAISESGTFSSYEQYF.

This chain links TRBV19 with TRBJ1-5; 7 bases agree with TRBD1. CDR1 LNHDA and CDR2 SQIVND come from the germline V gene (reference sequence). The CDR3 has 16 amino acids. V was clipped by 6 bases and J by 5 bases; unmatched bases: 13. This CDR3 reads CASRDELTGSHQPQHF. The CDR3 DNA reads as TGTGCCAGTAGGGATGAATTGACAGGGTCCCATCAGCCCCAGCATTTT.

This sequence joins TRBV15 and TRBJ2-5; perhaps TRBD2 as D (6 bases). The CDR3 runs 16 residues. Per the germline V gene, CDR1 is LNHNV and CDR2 is YYDKDF (reference sequence). The V end lost 0 bases, the J end lost 2 bases, and 13 bases lay between the germline ends. The CDR3 DNA reads as TGTGCCACCAGCAGAGATTGGCGGGAAATTCAAGAGACCCAGTACTTC. Residues: CATSRDWREIQETQYF.

This rearrangement joins TRBV6-6 to TRBJ1-2, with D perhaps matching TRBD1 (5 bases). V was clipped by 7 bases and J by 6 bases, with 18 bases between them. Germline V CDR1 and CDR2: MNHNY, SVGAGI (reference sequence). The CDR3 has 14 residues. The CDR3 DNA sequence: TGTGCCAGCACTGCGGCCGGGGGAGAGGATGGCTACACCTTC. Translating it yields CASTAAGGEDGYTF.

The chain recombines TRBV10-3 with TRBJ2-5; D is unclear. Germline V CDR1 and CDR2: ENHRY, SYGVKD. With 2 bases removed from V and 4 bases from J, the gap between germline ends came to 5 bases. The CDR3 spans 12 residues. The CDR3 loop is CAISEQVETQYF. For the CDR3, the DNA is TGTGCCATCAGTGAGCAGGTAGAGACCCAGTACTTC.

This chain uses TRBV5-6 with TRBJ2-5, with a tentative D call TRBD1 (5 bases). Per the germline V gene, CDR1 is SGHDT and CDR2 is YYEEEE. CDR3 length equals 14 residues. Trimming removed 4 bases from V and 7 bases from J, with 17 bases in between. The CDR3 DNA is TGTGCCAGCAGCCCAAAACAGGCTGGTAGGACCCAGTACTTC. Its translation is CASSPKQAGRTQYF.

The V and J genes are TRBV4-3 and TRBJ2-2; TRBD1 matches at 9 bases. The CDR3 sequence is 13 residues long. The V and J ends lost 4 bases and 8 bases, in that order; junction bases with no gene match: 2. Germline V gene data show CDR1 as LGHNA and CDR2 as YSLEER. The CDR3 loop is CASSRDRVGELFF. The DNA of the CDR3 is TGCGCCAGCAGCCGGGACAGGGTGGGGGAGCTGTTTTTT.

The rearrangement links TRBV5-1 to TRBJ2-7; D is perhaps TRBD2 (5 bases). Trimming left V 6 bases short and J 0 bases short, with 13 bases between. The length of the CDR3 is 14 residues. Germline V gene data show CDR1 as SGHRS and CDR2 as YFSETQ. The CDR3 DNA reads TGCGCCAGCAATGTCGGGGTTAGCTCCTACGAGCAGTACTTC. Residues: CASNVGVSSYEQYF.

V and J are TRBV20-1 and TRBJ2-5; D gene uncertain. The CDR3 spans 11 residues. Germline V lookup: CDR1 DFQATT, CDR2 SNEGSKA (reference sequence). CDR3: CSGELQETQYF. CDR3 DNA sequence: TGCAGCGGAGAGCTACAAGAGACCCAGTACTTC.

The V call is TRBV28, the J call TRBJ1-1; D is perhaps TRBD1 (6 bases). Germline values: CDR1 MDHEN, CDR2 SYDVKM. The ends were cut back, 4 bases at V and 4 bases at J, with 13 bases in the middle. This CDR3 spans 14 amino acids. In DNA form, the CDR3 reads TGTGCCAGCAGTTCCGCGGGGGCCCTCACTGAAGCTTTCTTT. Translation gives CASSSAGALTEAFF. The entire variable domain, with the rest obtained from reference TRBV28 and TRBJ1-1, is as follows: DVKVTQSSRYLVKRTGEKVFLECVQDMDHENMFWYRQDPGLGLRLIYFSYDVKMKEKGDIPEGYSVSREKKERFSLILESASTNQTSMYLCASSSAGALTEAFFGQGTRLTVV.

The V and J genes are TRBV11-2 and TRBJ2-3; no clear D. Trimming left V 6 bases short and J 2 bases short, with 3 bases between. The CDR3 sequence is 11 residues long. CDR1 is SGHAT, CDR2 FQNNGV, per germline. The CDR3 reads CASSITDTQYF. The DNA for the CDR3 is TGTGCCAGCAGTATCACAGATACGCAGTATTTT.

The chain couples TRBV19 to TRBJ1-2; 8 bases match TRBD1. With 5 bases clipped from V and 8 bases from J, the junction kept 10 bases outside the gene matches. The V gene's germline CDR1 is LNHDA and CDR2 SQIVND (reference sequence). CDR3 size: 14 residues. The CDR3 DNA sequence: TGTGCCAGTAGTGCCGGGACAGGCACAAGGGGCTACACCTTC. This codes for CASSAGTGTRGYTF.

The chain joins TRBV11-2 to TRBJ2-3, with 8 bases fitting TRBD2. The V and J ends lost 7 bases and 2 bases, in that order; junction bases with no gene match: 11. This CDR3 has 16 amino acids. Looked up from germline, CDR1 is SGHAT and CDR2 is FQNNGV. CDR3 region: CASTLLLAEITDTQYF. CDR3 DNA sequence: TGTGCCAGCACCCTACTACTAGCGGAGATCACAGATACGCAGTATTTT.

The chain uses TRBV29-1 and TRBJ1-1; D ambiguous. V was pared by 2 bases and J by 5 bases, with 6 bases between. The CDR3 is 11 amino acids. Germline CDR1 SQVTM, CDR2 ANQGSEA. The CDR3 is CSVELATEAFF. In DNA form, the CDR3 reads TGCAGCGTTGAATTGGCTACTGAAGCTTTCTTT.

The chain recombines TRBV7-2 with TRBJ2-7; tentative D call: TRBD2 (5 bases). Trimming cost V 5 bases and J 2 bases, with 16 bases left between them. The CDR3 length is 15 residues. The germline V gene has CDR1 SGHTA and CDR2 FQGNSA. Here the CDR3 reads CASSVQTGNTYEQYF. For the CDR3, the DNA is TGTGCCAGCAGCGTCCAAACCGGGAACACCTACGAGCAGTACTTC. Supplemented by reference TRBV7-2 and TRBJ2-7, the full variable domain reads GAGVSQSPSNKVTEKGKDVELRCDPISGHTALYWYRQSLGQGLEFLIYFQGNSAPDKSGLPSDRFSAERTGGSVSTLTIQRTQQEDSAVYLCASSVQTGNTYEQYFGPGTRLTVT.

To note about this clone: Sequence at one end of the junction differs from germline and may be a read error. This sequence joins TRBV27 and TRBJ2-3; D is unresolved. In germline, CDR1 is MNHEY, CDR2 SMNVEV (reference sequence). The length of the CDR3 is 13 residues. The CDR3 nucleotides are TGTGCCAGCAGTCTATCCTATACAGATACGCAGTATTTT. It is translated as CASSLSYTDTQYF.

V is TRBV5-1 and J is TRBJ2-7, with 9 positions matching TRBD1. Unmatched junction bases numbered 17, after V lost 2 bases and J lost 2 bases. The CDR3 is made up of 19 amino acids. Germline V CDR1 and CDR2: SGHRS, YFSETQ. Here the CDR3 DNA reads TGCGCCAGCAGCTTCCACCAGTCCATGACAGGGGGGACAGCCTACGAGCAGTACTTC. Residues: CASSFHQSMTGGTAYEQYF.

The rearrangement uses TRBV7-2 and TRBJ2-1, with TRBD1 matching over 9 bases. V shed 4 bases and J 10 bases; nucleotides not matched to a gene: 8. Per the germline V gene, CDR1 is SGHTA and CDR2 is FQGNSA. The CDR3 runs 14 residues. The CDR3 sequence: CASSSSQGAGEQFF. The DNA for the CDR3 is TGTGCCAGCAGCTCTTCACAGGGGGCTGGGGAGCAGTTCTTC.